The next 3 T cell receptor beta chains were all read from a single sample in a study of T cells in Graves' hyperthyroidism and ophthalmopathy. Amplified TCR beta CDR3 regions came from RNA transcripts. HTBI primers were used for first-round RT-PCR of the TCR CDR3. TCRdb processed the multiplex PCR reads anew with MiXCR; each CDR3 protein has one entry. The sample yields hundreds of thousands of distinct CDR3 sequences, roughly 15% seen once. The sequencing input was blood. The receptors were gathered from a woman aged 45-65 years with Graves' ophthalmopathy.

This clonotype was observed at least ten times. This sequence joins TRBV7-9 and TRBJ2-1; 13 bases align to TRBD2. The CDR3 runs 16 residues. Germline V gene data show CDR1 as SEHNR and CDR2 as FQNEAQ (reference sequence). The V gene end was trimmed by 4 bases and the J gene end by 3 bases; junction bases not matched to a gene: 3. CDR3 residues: CASSSGLAGIYNEQFF. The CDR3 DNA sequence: TGTGCCAGCAGCTCGGGACTAGCGGGGATCTACAATGAGCAGTTCTTC.

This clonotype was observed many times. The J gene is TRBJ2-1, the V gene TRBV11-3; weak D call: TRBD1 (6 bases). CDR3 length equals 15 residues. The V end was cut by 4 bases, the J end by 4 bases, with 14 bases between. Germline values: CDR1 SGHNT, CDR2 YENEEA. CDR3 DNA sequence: TGTGCCAGCAGCTCCCGGACAGCCATATACAATGAGCAGTTCTTC. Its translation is CASSSRTAIYNEQFF.

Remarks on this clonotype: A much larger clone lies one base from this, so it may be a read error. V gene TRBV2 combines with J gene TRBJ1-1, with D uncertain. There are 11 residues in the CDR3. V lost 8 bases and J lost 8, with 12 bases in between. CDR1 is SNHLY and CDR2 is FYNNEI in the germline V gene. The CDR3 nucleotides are TGTGCCAGCCCTTTCCCGGGGGAAGCTTTCTTT. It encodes CASPFPGEAFF.